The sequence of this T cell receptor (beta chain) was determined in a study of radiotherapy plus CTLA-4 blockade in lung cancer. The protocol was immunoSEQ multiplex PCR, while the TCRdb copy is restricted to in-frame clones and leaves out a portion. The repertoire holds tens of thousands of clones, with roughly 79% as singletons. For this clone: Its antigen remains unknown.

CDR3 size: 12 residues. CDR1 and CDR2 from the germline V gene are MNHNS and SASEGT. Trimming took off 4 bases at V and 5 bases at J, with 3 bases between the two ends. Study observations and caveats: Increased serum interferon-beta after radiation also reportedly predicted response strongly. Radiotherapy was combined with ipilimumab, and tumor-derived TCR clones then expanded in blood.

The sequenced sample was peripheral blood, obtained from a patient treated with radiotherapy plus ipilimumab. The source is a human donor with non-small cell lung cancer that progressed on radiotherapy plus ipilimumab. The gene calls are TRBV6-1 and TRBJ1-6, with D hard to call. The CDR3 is CASSADNSPLHF. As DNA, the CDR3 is TGTGCCAGCAGTGCCGATAATTCACCCCTCCACTTT.